The clone carrying this TCR beta chain was detected only a few times. The CDR3 consists of 14 residues. V lost 5 bases and J 3 bases, leaving 13 bases between the germline ends. In germline, CDR1 is MNHEY, CDR2 SMNVEV (reference sequence). Primers used in a second PCR of roughly 6 to 12 cycles were a sample-barcoded 5' primer and a J-beta primer mix. From the 5' RACE reads, TCRdb called clonotypes with MiXCR, one entry per CDR3 protein. The sample gives approximately 1,000,000 distinct CDR3 sequences, under 55% of which show up once; under 20% is in the top ten. These data are taken from a study of blood T cells in healthy people across ages.

The clonotype originates from an older woman in good health. V gene TRBV27 combines with J gene TRBJ1-2; possibly TRBD1 for D (6 bases). Sequencing input: blood. This CDR3 reads CASSKLQGYYGYTF. The CDR3 coding sequence is TGTGCCAGCAGTAAACTACAGGGATACTATGGCTACACCTTC.